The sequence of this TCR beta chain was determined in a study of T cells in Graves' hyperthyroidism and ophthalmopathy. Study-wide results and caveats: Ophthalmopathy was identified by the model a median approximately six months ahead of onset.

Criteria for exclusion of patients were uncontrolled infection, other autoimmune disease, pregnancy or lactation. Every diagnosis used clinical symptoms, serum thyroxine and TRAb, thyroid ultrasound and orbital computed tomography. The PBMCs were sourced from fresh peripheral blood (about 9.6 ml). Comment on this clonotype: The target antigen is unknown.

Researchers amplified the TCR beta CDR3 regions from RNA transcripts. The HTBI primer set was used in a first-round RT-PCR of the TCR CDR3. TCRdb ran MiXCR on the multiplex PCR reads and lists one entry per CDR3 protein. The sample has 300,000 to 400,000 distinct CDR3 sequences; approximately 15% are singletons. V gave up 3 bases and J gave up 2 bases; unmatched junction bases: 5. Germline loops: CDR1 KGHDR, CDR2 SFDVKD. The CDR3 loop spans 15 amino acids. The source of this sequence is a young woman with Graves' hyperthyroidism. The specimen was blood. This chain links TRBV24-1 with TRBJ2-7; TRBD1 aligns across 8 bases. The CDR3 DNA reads TGTGCCACCAGTGATAACAGGGGGAACCCCTACGAGCAGTACTTC. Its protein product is CATSDNRGNPYEQYF.